The clone carrying this T cell receptor beta chain showed up many times. The antigen is unknown. The data originate from a study of T cell repertoires in cytomegalovirus infection. Germline CDR1 is SGHTA and CDR2 is FQGNSA. With V trimmed by 3 bases and J by 4 bases, 3 bases remained unmatched. This CDR3 contains 14 residues. TCRdb independently ran MiXCR on the reads; one entry per CDR3 protein. The sample has more than 400,000 distinct CDR3 sequences, 26% seen once. Points from the study as a whole: CMV carriers having the relevant HLA were flagged by cumulative public TCR beta family frequency.

J is TRBJ2-1 and V is TRBV7-2; TRBD1 agrees at 7 bases. Sequenced material: PBMCs. The receptor was derived from a human donor in good health (CMV status not recorded). Some clones in this sample may be carry-over from other donors' samples. CDR3 coding DNA: TGTGCCAGCAGCTTTAGGGACAGATACAATGAGCAGTTCTTC. Translated, it gives CASSFRDRYNEQFF.